This T cell receptor beta chain is from a study of T cells in Graves' hyperthyroidism and ophthalmopathy. Trimming took 4 bases from V and 3 from J; bases not matched to a gene: 8. CDR3 size: 15 residues. Looked up from germline, CDR1 is MDHEN and CDR2 is SYDVKM. Exclusion followed for patients with uncontrolled infection, other autoimmune disease, pregnancy or lactation. From approximately 9.1 ml of fresh peripheral blood, PBMCs were isolated. This clonotype was seen repeatedly, ten times or more. It was RNA transcripts that yielded the amplified TCR beta CDR3 regions. The HTBI primer set served for first-round RT-PCR of the TCR CDR3. TCRdb itself ran the multiplex PCR reads through MiXCR, one entry per CDR3 protein. This table holds over 550,000 distinct CDR3 sequences, roughly 17% found once.

The clonotype was recovered from a woman aged 18-29 years with Graves' hyperthyroidism. V and J are TRBV28 and TRBJ2-7, with 8 positions matching TRBD2. The sample taken for sequencing was blood. The CDR3 protein is CASSSRLASHYEQYF. The CDR3 region has the DNA TGTGCCAGCAGTTCGCGACTAGCGAGCCACTACGAGCAGTACTTC.